This TCR beta chain was documented in a study of post-analysis software for immune sequencing data (dated by TCRdb to the mid-2010s). Context from the whole study: Recorded disease courses included relapsing-remitting, secondary progressive and progressive-relapsing multiple sclerosis, with some patients lacking subtype annotation. The multiple sclerosis patient repertoires were compared with 11 previously published healthy control repertoires from donors aged 6 to 25 years. A subset of samples was prepared in parallel using single-end sample barcoding, then pooled and co-amplified after Illumina adapter ligation.

Remarks on this clonotype: The specificity of this receptor is unknown. One base away there is no much larger clone; base qualities are not given.

To demonstrate the VDJtools post-analysis software, the study profiled TCR beta repertoires from the peripheral blood of 13 young patients with multiple sclerosis. The patients with multiple sclerosis were children and adolescents between roughly 6 and 17 years of age. What the work shows at the level of the full study, not this receptor alone: Multiple sclerosis patients had significantly lower normalized Chao1 diversity than controls, a result that suggests substantial peripheral T-cell clonal expansion. The control group was slightly older than the multiple sclerosis patient group. Strong co-clustering of samples prepared in the same batch was shown by direct clustering with F measure, prompting a batch-effect correction. About 5 TRBV segments, including TRBV5-6, TRBV5-1 and TRBV20-1, were significantly more frequent in patients than controls.

To prepare the library, PCR was applied. Sequencing used an Illumina HiSeq 2500. Unique molecular identifiers were incorporated into TCR beta cDNA libraries to reduce PCR and sequencing biases. Every 1 to 10 million input T cells yielded roughly 500,000 cDNA molecules, meaning each molecule approximated one T cell. Patient libraries were prepared and sequenced with the same protocol used for the earlier healthy control dataset. Samples belonging to the same batch were prepared together, multiplexed and sequenced on a shared HiSeq lane. The published analysis was carried out like this. Raw barcoded reads were processed with MIGEC, discarding single-read molecular identifier groups before consensus assembly and CDR3 extraction. Clonotype tables were post-analysed with VDJtools, normalizing diversity by down-sampling all datasets to the smallest sample size. To correct batch-related cross-sample contamination, repertoire overlap clustering matched CDR3 amino acid sequences but not nucleotide sequences. TCRdb reran the public reads through fastp at Q25 and MiXCR, keeping productive beta chains. Each CDR3 protein gets just one entry, which takes the most common genes and DNA from the rows behind it. TCRdb's processing, not the study's, gives the V and J calls here. This sample has roughly 870,000 distinct CDR3 sequences in its table, and 53% of those were observed once. Around 4.5% of the sample belongs to the ten largest clones.

The CDR3 has 16 amino acids, counting the end cysteine and phenylalanine. Here the CDR3 DNA is all that survives: 48 bases in frame from base 1. CDR1 MGHDK and CDR2 SYGVNS are derived from the germline V gene. Trimming removed 3 bases from V and 0 bases from J; the gene matches leave 5 bases unexplained. In this chain, TRBV25-1 is recombined with TRBJ2-4; 7 bases in the junction line up with TRBD1. This TCR was recovered from a girl under 18 with multiple sclerosis. Sequenced input: blood. CDR3 protein: CASSDGQVLAKNIQYF. The DNA sequence is given as TGTGCCAGCAGTGACGGACAGGTCCTAGCCAAAAACATTCAGTACTTC.